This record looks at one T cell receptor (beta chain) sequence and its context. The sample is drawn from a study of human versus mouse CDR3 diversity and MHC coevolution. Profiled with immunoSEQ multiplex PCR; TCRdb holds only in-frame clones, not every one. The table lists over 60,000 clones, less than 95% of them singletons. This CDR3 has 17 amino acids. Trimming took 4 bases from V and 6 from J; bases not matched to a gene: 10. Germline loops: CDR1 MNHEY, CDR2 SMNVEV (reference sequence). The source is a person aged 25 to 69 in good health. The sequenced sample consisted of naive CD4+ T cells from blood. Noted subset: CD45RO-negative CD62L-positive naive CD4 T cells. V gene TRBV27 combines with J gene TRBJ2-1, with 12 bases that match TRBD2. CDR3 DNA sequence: TGTGCCAGCAGTTCTCCGAGACTAGCGGGGGCCCTCAATGAGCAGTTCTTC. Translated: CASSSPRLAGALNEQFF.